One and the same sample provided the 13 T cell receptor beta chains below, sequenced in a study of CD8+ T cells in alopecia areata. Extracted RNA was reverse transcribed into cDNA, the sequencing template. Sequencing was performed with immunoSEQ multiplex PCR; in TCRdb, only in-frame clones are kept and a portion is missing. The data show 140,000 or so clones, approximately 60% seen once. Material for sequencing was CD8+ T cells sorted from blood. The receptors come from a human donor in good health.

This clone has only a few counts. V is TRBV10-2 and J is TRBJ2-3; tentative D call: TRBD2 (6 bases). CDR3 length equals 15 residues. V shed 4 bases and J shed 0 bases, with 11 bases lying between them. The germline V gene encodes CDR1 WSHSY and CDR2 SAAADI. CDR3 amino acids: CASSAGSGSTDTQYF. The CDR3, as DNA: TGCGCCAGCAGTGCCGGTAGCGGAAGCACAGATACGCAGTATTTT.

This sequence joins TRBV11-2 and TRBJ2-2, with a weak D call TRBD1 (6 bases). The ends were cut back, 4 bases at V and 6 bases at J, with 18 bases in the middle. The germline V gene has CDR1 SGHAT and CDR2 FQNNGV. The CDR3 is made up of 16 amino acids. The CDR3 reads CASSSPPGVTAGELFF. The CDR3, as DNA: TGTGCCAGCAGCTCCCCCCCAGGGGTTACCGCCGGGGAGCTGTTTTTT. The complete variable domain, with remaining parts taken from reference TRBV11-2 and TRBJ2-2, reads EAGVAQSPRYKIIEKRQSVAFWCNPISGHATLYWYQQILGQGPKLLIQFQNNGVVDDSQLPKDRFSAERLKGVDSTLKIQPAKLEDSAVYLCASSSPPGVTAGELFFGEGSRLTVL.

The chain couples TRBV29-1 to TRBJ1-2; D unresolved. The CDR3 contains 10 residues. Per germline, CDR1 SQVTM and CDR2 ANQGSEA. V shed 4 bases and J shed 7 bases, with 7 bases lying between them. CDR3 DNA: TGCAGCGTTGTTATAGGTGGCTACACCTTC. Translating it yields CSVVIGGYTF.

This clone appeared a few times. The V call is TRBV7-9, the J call TRBJ2-7; 10 bases map to TRBD1. Looked up from germline, CDR1 is SEHNR and CDR2 is FQNEAQ (reference sequence). V lost 2 bases and J lost 12; bases outside the gene matches: 7. The CDR3 consists of 13 residues. CDR3 coding DNA: TGTGCCAGCAGCTTACCGGGACAGGGGCGAGCGTACTTC. Translated: CASSLPGQGRAYF.

V and J are TRBV28 and TRBJ1-2; D possibly corresponds to TRBD1 (5 bases). Germline V gives CDR1 MDHEN, CDR2 SYDVKM. V shed 6 bases and J shed 0 bases, with 20 bases lying between them. CDR3 length equals 17 residues. The CDR3 sequence: CASSSSLNGAANYGYTF. CDR3 in DNA: TGTGCCAGCAGCTCATCGCTAAATGGGGCAGCTAACTATGGCTACACCTTC.

The rearrangement joins TRBV29-1 to TRBJ1-1; D is possibly TRBD1 (6 bases). The CDR3 is made up of 13 amino acids. V was clipped by 6 bases and J by 3 bases, with 14 bases between them. Germline assignment: CDR1 SQVTM and CDR2 ANQGSEA. CDR3 bases: TGCAGCGTAGAGGGGGGGGAGGACACTGAAGCTTTCTTT. Translating gives CSVEGGEDTEAFF. The full variable domain, with the rest looked up from reference TRBV29-1 and TRBJ1-1, is SAVISQKPSRDICQRGTSLTIQCQVDSQVTMMFWYRQQPGQSLTLIATANQGSEATYESGFVIDKFPISRPNLTFSTLTVSNMSPEDSSIYLCSVEGGEDTEAFFGQGTRLTVV.

V usage is TRBV7-2 and J usage is TRBJ2-7; the match to TRBD2 covers 9 bases. The CDR3 runs to 15 residues. The germline gives CDR1 SGHTA, CDR2 FQGNSA. V lost 1 base and J lost 3; bases outside the gene matches: 4. The CDR3 sequence: CASSLVAGVNYEQYF. For the CDR3, the DNA is TGTGCCAGCAGCTTAGTAGCGGGAGTAAACTACGAGCAGTACTTC.

This clone was recorded only once. The chain recombines TRBV2 with TRBJ2-6; no clear D gene. The germline V gene encodes CDR1 SNHLY and CDR2 FYNNEI. The CDR3 covers 17 residues. The V gene lost 1 base and the J gene lost 2 bases, with 12 bases spanning the gap. CDR3 in amino acids: CASSEGPIGAGANVLTF. CDR3 sequence (DNA): TGTGCCAGCAGTGAAGGTCCAATAGGCGCTGGGGCCAACGTCCTGACTTTC.

The V call is TRBV5-4, the J call TRBJ2-1; 8 bases map to TRBD2. Germline V CDR1 and CDR2: SGHNT, YYREEE (reference sequence). The CDR3 extends over 15 amino acids. V was pared by 0 bases and J by 7 bases, with 6 bases of the junction left unmatched. The CDR3 spells CASSLGAGGQNEQFF. The CDR3 region has the DNA TGTGCCAGCAGCTTGGGGGCGGGAGGCCAAAATGAGCAGTTCTTC.

This chain connects TRBV5-6 to TRBJ2-2; D not resolved. The CDR3 contains 13 residues. Trimming removed 4 bases at V and 6 bases at J, with 10 bases between. Germline assignment: CDR1 SGHDT and CDR2 YYEEEE. As DNA, the CDR3 is TGTGCCAGCAGCCAAATACACTCCGGGGAGCTGTTTTTT. Encoded protein: CASSQIHSGELFF.

This clone has a single count. The rearrangement joins TRBV5-1 to TRBJ2-1; 8 bases agree with TRBD2. V gave up 4 bases and J gave up 0 bases; unmatched junction bases: 9. Germline V gene data show CDR1 as SGHRS and CDR2 as YFSETQ. The CDR3 extends over 17 amino acids. CDR3 region: CASSPKIAGSSYNEQFF. In DNA, the CDR3 is TGCGCCAGCAGCCCGAAGATAGCGGGGAGCTCCTACAATGAGCAGTTCTTC.

This clone was detected only a few times. The chain carries TRBV7-9 and TRBJ2-5, with 7 bases fitting TRBD2. The germline V gene encodes CDR1 SEHNR and CDR2 FQNEAQ (reference sequence). The CDR3 extends over 14 amino acids. The ends lost 1 base at V and 3 bases at J; junction bases unmatched: 2. The DNA for the CDR3 is TGTGCCAGCAGCTTAGTGCTAGCGGAAGAGACCCAGTACTTC. Translated, it gives CASSLVLAEETQYF.

The chain combines TRBV5-1 with TRBJ2-3; D remains unclear. Trimming took off 0 bases at V and 2 bases at J, with 7 bases between the two ends. CDR1 is SGHRS, CDR2 YFSETQ, per germline. CDR3 length: 14 amino acids. The CDR3 spells CASSLDRITDTQYF. In DNA, the CDR3 is TGCGCCAGCAGCTTGGACCGGATCACAGATACGCAGTATTTT.